This T cell receptor (beta chain) was profiled in a study of T cells in Graves' hyperthyroidism and ophthalmopathy. Findings of the study overall: Most clonotypes expanded in the thyroid (above 0.001) were also present in blood.

RNA transcripts provided the source from which TCR beta CDR3 regions were amplified. RT-PCR in the first round (using the HTBI primer set) targeted the TCR CDR3. One entry per CDR3 protein, called by TCRdb with MiXCR from the multiplex PCR reads. The table includes about 640,000 distinct CDR3 sequences, roughly 14% detected once. Uncontrolled infection, other autoimmune disease, pregnancy or lactation led to exclusion. This clonotype has at least ten counts. As yet, its antigen is unknown. CDR3 size: 17 residues. After removal of 1 base from V and 5 bases from J, the junction contained 10 bases not matched to a gene. From germline, CDR1 is SGHTA and CDR2 FQGTGA.

This sequence originates from a woman aged 45-65 years with Graves' ophthalmopathy. The material sequenced was blood. The gene calls are TRBV7-3 and TRBJ2-1, with TRBD1 matching 8 bases. CDR3 coding DNA: TGTGCCAGCAGCTTAATGACAGGGGCTTTGGGGGACAATGAGCAGTTCTTC. It specifies CASSLMTGALGDNEQFF.